This TCR beta chain stems from a study of T cell repertoires in cytomegalovirus infection. Study-wide context: Evidence of both CMV infection and a matching HLA type came from public TCR beta signatures. Overall study results and limits: The response measured ex vivo was dominated by TCR beta clonotypes (HLA-C-restricted and CMV-specific). Public TCR beta family frequency separated CMV-and-HLA carriers, including in an independent cohort.

TCRdb fed the reads into MiXCR, producing one record per CDR3 protein. The table shows around 280,000 distinct CDR3 sequences, with approximately 13% occurring only once. A remark on this clonotype: Its antigen is unknown.

Trimming removed 4 bases from V and 7 bases from J, with 12 bases in between. The germline CDR1 and CDR2 sequences are SGDLS and YYNGEE. This CDR3 spans 13 amino acids. The sequence was obtained from a human donor in good health (CMV status not recorded). Some clones in this sample may be carry-over from other donors' samples. The chain carries TRBV9 and TRBJ2-1, with D possibly matching TRBD2 (7 bases). What was sequenced was PBMCs. CDR3 nucleotides: TGTGCCAGCAGCAGGGGGGGCGAGAATGAGCAGTTCTTC. Amino acids: CASSRGGENEQFF.